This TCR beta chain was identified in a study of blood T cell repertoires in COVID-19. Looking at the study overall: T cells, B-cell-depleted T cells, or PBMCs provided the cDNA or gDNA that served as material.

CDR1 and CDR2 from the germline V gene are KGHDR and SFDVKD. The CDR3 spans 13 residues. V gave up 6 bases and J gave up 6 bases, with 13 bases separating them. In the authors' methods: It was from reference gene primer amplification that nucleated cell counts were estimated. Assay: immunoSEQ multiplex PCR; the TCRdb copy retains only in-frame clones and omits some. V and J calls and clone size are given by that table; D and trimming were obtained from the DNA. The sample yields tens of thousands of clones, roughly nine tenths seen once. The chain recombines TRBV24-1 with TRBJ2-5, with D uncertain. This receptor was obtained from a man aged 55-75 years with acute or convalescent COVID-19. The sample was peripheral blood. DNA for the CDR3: TGTGCCACCAGTCGAGGCCTCGCTCAGACCCAGTACTTC. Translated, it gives CATSRGLAQTQYF.